This record covers a single TCR beta chain. The source of the sample is a study of long-term antiretroviral therapy in people with HIV. Study-wide background: Sampling started about a decade before the 2015 immediate-ART recommendation.

Samples were assayed with immunoSEQ v3.0 at survey level. Sequencing efforts were directed toward roughly 40,000-55,000 T-cell genomes per sample. Repertoires were generated with immunoSEQ multiplex PCR, while TCRdb's copy carries only in-frame clones and drops some. Among around 30,000 clones listed, more than 75% were seen once. Germline loops: CDR1 MGHDK, CDR2 SYGVNS. V was trimmed by 5 bases and J by 3 bases, leaving 17 bases between them. The CDR3 covers 15 residues. Treatment for every participant with HIV took place in the United States. Prior to DNA extraction, the samples held roughly 1-10 million cryopreserved PBMC.

J is TRBJ2-7 and V is TRBV25-1; no definite D call. This TCR derives from a woman aged 18 to 35 with HIV. Specimen: unsorted PBMCs, collected 0.5 years after starting antiretroviral therapy. In DNA form, the CDR3 reads TGTGCCAGCAGTCCCGAGGAATCCTGGGGCTACGAGCAGTACTTC. It specifies CASSPEESWGYEQYF.